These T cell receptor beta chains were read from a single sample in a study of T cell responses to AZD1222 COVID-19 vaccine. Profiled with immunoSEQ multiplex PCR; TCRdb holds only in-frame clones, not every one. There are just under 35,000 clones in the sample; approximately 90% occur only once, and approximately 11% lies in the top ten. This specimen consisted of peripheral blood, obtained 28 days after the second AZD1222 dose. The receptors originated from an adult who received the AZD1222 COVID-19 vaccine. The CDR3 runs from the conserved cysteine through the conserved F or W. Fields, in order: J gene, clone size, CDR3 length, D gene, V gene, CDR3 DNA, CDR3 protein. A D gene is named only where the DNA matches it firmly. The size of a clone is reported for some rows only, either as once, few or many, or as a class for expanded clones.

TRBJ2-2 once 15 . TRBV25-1 TGTGCCAGCAGTGTAGGACTGGGGGTCCCCGGGGAGCTGTTTTTT CASSVGLGVPGELFF
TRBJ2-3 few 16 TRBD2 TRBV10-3 TGTGCCATCAGTGACCTTGGCGGGGGGGCTGTAGATACGCAGTATTTT CAISDLGGGAVDTQYF
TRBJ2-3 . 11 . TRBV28 TGTGCCAGCAGTTTGTTGGATACGCAGTATTTT CASSLLDTQYF
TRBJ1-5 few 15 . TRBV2 TGTGCCAGCAGTGAGGCAGGGGTAGGCAATCAGCCCCAGCATTTT CASSEAGVGNQPQHF
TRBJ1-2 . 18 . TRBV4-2 TGTGCCAGCAGCCAAGATCTCTACGGGACGGGGAATAACTATGGCTACACCTTC CASSQDLYGTGNNYGYTF
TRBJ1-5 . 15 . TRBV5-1 TGCGCCAGCAGCTTGTTGGGGGATAGCAATCAGCCCCAGCATTTT CASSLLGDSNQPQHF
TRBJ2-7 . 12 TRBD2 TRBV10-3 TGTGCCATCAGTGAGTCTAAAGCGGGGCCATACTTC CAISESKAGPYF
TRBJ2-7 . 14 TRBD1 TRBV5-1 TGCGCCAGCAGCACGGGACAGGGCAGCGGGGAGCAGTACTTC CASSTGQGSGEQYF
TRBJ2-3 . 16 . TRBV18 TGTGCCAGCTCACCACGGCGAGAGGGGCGGTCAGATACGCAGTATTTT CASSPRREGRSDTQYF
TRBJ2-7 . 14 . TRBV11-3 TGTGCCAGCAGCCTTTATAGGGACTCCTACGAGCAGTACTTC CASSLYRDSYEQYF
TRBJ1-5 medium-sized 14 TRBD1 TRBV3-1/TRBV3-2 TGTGCCAGCAGCTCGGGACAGATCAATCAGCCCCAGCATTTT CASSSGQINQPQHF